The rows below give T cell receptor beta chains drawn from one sample of a study of shared clonotypes between healthy human individuals. Assay used: immunoSEQ multiplex PCR; TCRdb lists only in-frame clones, some missing. This sample carries 2 million to 2.5 million clones, roughly 95% of them seen once, and the ten largest clones take roughly 0.13%. The sequenced material came from naive CD4+ T cells sorted from blood. The source is a man between 18 and 29 years old in good health. The CDR3 runs from the conserved cysteine through the conserved F or W. D genes are given only for firm matches. Where a row states a size, it is once, few, many or the class of an expanded clone; other rows omit it.

d_call j_call v_call clone_size cdr3_aa cdr3_nt
TRBD2 TRBJ2-7 TRBV18 NA CASSPFLAGSSYEQYF TGTGCCAGCTCACCTTTTCTAGCGGGGAGCTCCTACGAGCAGTACTTC
TRBD2 TRBJ2-1 TRBV7-9 NA CASSLAGGARNEQFF TGTGCCAGCAGCTTAGCGGGAGGGGCCCGGAATGAGCAGTTCTTC
NA TRBJ2-7 TRBV5-6 NA CASSAGTFYEQYF TGTGCCAGCAGCGCCGGGACTTTCTACGAGCAGTACTTC
TRBD2 TRBJ2-7 TRBV5-6 NA CASSFGAGGTYEQYF TGTGCCAGCAGCTTTGGAGCGGGGGGGACCTACGAGCAGTACTTC
NA TRBJ2-3 TRBV5-4 NA CASSLPTDTQYF TGTGCCAGCAGCTTACCCACAGATACGCAGTATTTT
NA TRBJ2-2 TRBV25-1 NA CASSLAPGELFF TGTGCCAGCAGTTTGGCGCCCGGGGAGCTGTTTTTT
TRBD1 TRBJ1-3 TRBV28 NA CASSTTGSSGNTIYF TGTGCCAGCAGTACGACAGGGAGCTCTGGAAACACCATATATTTT
TRBD1 TRBJ1-4 TRBV6-6 NA CASSYSGGKIEKLFF TGTGCCAGCAGTTACTCAGGGGGCAAGATAGAAAAACTGTTTTTT
NA TRBJ1-5 TRBV10-3 NA CAVIPQQTNQPQHF TGTGCCGTCATACCACAGCAAACCAATCAGCCCCAGCATTTT
TRBD1 TRBJ1-6 TRBV5-1 NA CASSVDRAYNSPLHF TGCGCCAGCAGCGTGGACAGGGCGTATAATTCACCCCTCCACTTT
NA TRBJ2-7 TRBV7-9 NA CASSLQGYEQYF TGTGCCAGCAGCCTTCAGGGATACGAGCAGTACTTC
NA TRBJ2-2 TRBV18 NA CASSLDRNTGELFF TGTGCCAGCTCACTGGACAGAAACACCGGGGAGCTGTTTTTT
NA TRBJ2-5 TRBV6-5 NA CASTSRGETQYF TGTGCCAGCACCTCGCGAGGGGAGACCCAGTACTTC
NA TRBJ1-4 TRBV6-1 NA CASSEPSLGELFF TGTGCCAGCAGTGAACCCTCTTTGGGGGAACTGTTTTTT
NA TRBJ1-1 TRBV10-2 NA CASSESRGNTEAFF TGCGCCAGCAGTGAGTCGAGGGGTAACACTGAAGCTTTCTTT
NA TRBJ1-2 TRBV7-9 NA CASSAPDLYGYTF TGTGCCAGCAGCGCGCCCGACTTATATGGCTACACCTTC
NA TRBJ1-1 TRBV18 NA CASSPPNNDEAFF TGTGCCAGCTCACCACCGAACAATGATGAAGCTTTCTTT
NA TRBJ1-1 TRBV9 NA CASSRSGFETREAFF TGTGCCAGCTCCAGGAGCGGGTTTGAAACACGTGAAGCTTTCTTT
NA TRBJ2-7 TRBV6-1 NA CASRAGAGNEQYF TGTGCCAGCAGGGCAGGGGCTGGGAACGAGCAGTACTTC
NA TRBJ2-7 TRBV4-3 NA CASSQESYYGGIYEQYF TGCGCCAGCAGCCAAGAATCGTATTACGGGGGCATTTACGAGCAGTACTTC
NA TRBJ2-2 TRBV5-1 NA CASSWTGPNTGELFF TGCGCCAGCAGCTGGACGGGCCCGAACACCGGGGAGCTGTTTTTT
TRBD1 TRBJ2-7 TRBV6-5 NA CASSYSTRQGVYEQYF TGTGCCAGCAGTTACTCTACGCGGCAGGGGGTATACGAGCAGTACTTC
NA TRBJ1-1 TRBV6-5 NA CASSRGRSTEAFF TGTGCCAGCAGTAGAGGGAGGAGCACTGAAGCTTTCTTT
NA TRBJ2-5 TRBV28 NA CASSLAGSQETQYF TGTGCCAGCAGTTTAGCGGGGAGTCAAGAGACCCAGTACTTC
TRBD1 TRBJ1-6 TRBV6-6 once CASWTGFSSYNSPLHF TGTGCCAGCTGGACAGGATTTAGCTCCTATAATTCACCCCTCCACTTT
NA TRBJ1-2 TRBV6-1 NA CASSETVGNANYGYTF TGTGCCAGCAGTGAAACGGTAGGGAATGCTAACTATGGCTACACCTTC
NA TRBJ2-7 TRBV27 NA CASTSGTQPYEQYF TGTGCCAGCACTTCGGGGACACAGCCCTACGAGCAGTACTTC
NA TRBJ1-3 TRBV19 once CASSNHVGNTIYF TGTGCCAGTAGTAACCATGTGGGAAACACCATATATTTT
NA TRBJ2-2 TRBV7-2 NA CASSLTGFANTGELFF TGTGCCAGCAGCTTAACGGGTTTTGCGAACACCGGGGAGCTGTTTTTT
NA TRBJ2-5 TRBV18 NA CASSLDQRETQYF TGTGCCAGCTCGCTGGACCAGCGGGAGACCCAGTACTTC
TRBD1 TRBJ2-2 TRBV5-6 NA CASSWGQGAGELFF TGTGCCAGCAGCTGGGGGCAGGGGGCCGGGGAGCTGTTTTTT
NA TRBJ2-6 TRBV7-3 NA CASSLSSAHPQLTF TGTGCCAGCAGCTTGTCGTCCGCCCACCCCCAGCTGACTTTC
TRBD1 TRBJ1-4 TRBV6-5 NA CASRHARQGGEKLFF TGTGCCAGCAGACACGCGAGACAGGGAGGAGAAAAACTGTTTTTT
TRBD1 TRBJ2-2 TRBV4-3 NA CASSQVPGQDGGELFF TGCGCCAGCAGCCAAGTCCCTGGACAGGATGGCGGGGAGCTGTTTTTT
TRBD1 TRBJ1-1 TRBV9 NA CASSSAPTGLNTEAFF TGTGCCAGCAGCTCCGCCCCGACAGGGTTGAACACTGAAGCTTTCTTT
NA TRBJ2-1 TRBV30 NA CAWSRRDEQFF TGTGCCTGGTCACGCCGGGATGAGCAGTTCTTC
TRBD2 TRBJ2-3 TRBV4-1 NA CASSQDEATGGRTDTQYF TGCGCCAGCAGCCAAGATGAGGCGACGGGGGGGAGGACAGATACGCAGTATTTT
TRBD2 TRBJ2-7 TRBV5-1 NA CASSLRGSLAGATYEQYF TGCGCCAGCAGCCTGCGGGGGTCTCTAGCGGGGGCCACCTACGAGCAGTACTTC
TRBD2 TRBJ2-5 TRBV9 NA CASSVVAGGQETQYF TGTGCCAGCAGCGTAGTGGCGGGGGGACAAGAGACCCAGTACTTC
TRBD2 TRBJ2-1 TRBV7-9 NA CASRGTSGTSEQFF TGTGCCAGCAGAGGGACTAGCGGGACTAGTGAGCAGTTCTTC
NA TRBJ1-1 TRBV5-1 NA CASSLWQAGEAFF TGCGCCAGCAGCTTGTGGCAGGCTGGTGAAGCTTTCTTT
NA TRBJ2-5 TRBV6-5 NA CASSYESRGVETQYF TGTGCCAGCAGTTACGAGAGCAGGGGCGTCGAGACCCAGTACTTC